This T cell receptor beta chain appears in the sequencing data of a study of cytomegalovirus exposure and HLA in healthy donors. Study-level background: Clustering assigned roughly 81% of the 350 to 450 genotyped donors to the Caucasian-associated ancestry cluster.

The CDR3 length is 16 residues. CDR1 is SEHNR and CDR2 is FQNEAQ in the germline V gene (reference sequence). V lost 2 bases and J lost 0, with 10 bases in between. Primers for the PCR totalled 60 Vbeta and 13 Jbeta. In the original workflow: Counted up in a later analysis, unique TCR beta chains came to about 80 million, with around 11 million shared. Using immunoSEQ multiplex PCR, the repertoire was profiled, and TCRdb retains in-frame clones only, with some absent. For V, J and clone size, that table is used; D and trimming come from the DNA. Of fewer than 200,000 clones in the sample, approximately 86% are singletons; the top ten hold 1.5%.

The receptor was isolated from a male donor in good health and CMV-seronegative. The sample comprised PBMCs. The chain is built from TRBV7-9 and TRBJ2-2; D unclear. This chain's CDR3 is CASSLKSPTNTGELFF. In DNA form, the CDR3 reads TGTGCCAGCAGCTTAAAAAGCCCTACGAACACCGGGGAGCTGTTTTTT.